The sequence of this TCR beta chain was determined in a study of blood T cells in healthy people across ages. Whole-study findings and limits: Unsorted PBMCs blocked a conclusive comparison of naive and antigen-experienced cells.

Remarks on this clonotype: Antigen specificity is unknown. Possible read error: a much larger clone is one base away.

Primed by a sample-barcoded 5' primer and a J-beta primer mix, a second PCR proceeded for roughly 6 to 12 cycles. One entry per CDR3 protein, called by TCRdb with MiXCR from the 5' RACE reads. The data contain 850,000 to 950,000 distinct CDR3 sequences, 29% of them seen just once; the ten biggest clones take up 15% to 20%. In germline, CDR1 is SGHVS, CDR2 FNYEAQ. The CDR3 extends over 16 amino acids. The specimen sequenced was blood. The clonotype was recovered from a woman older than 75 in good health. The chain combines TRBV7-6 with TRBJ1-4; 7 nucleotides line up with TRBD1. Written as DNA, the CDR3 is TGTGCCAGCAACTTAGTAGCCACAGGGGATAATGAAAAACTGTTTTTT. Amino acids: CASNLVATGDNEKLFF.